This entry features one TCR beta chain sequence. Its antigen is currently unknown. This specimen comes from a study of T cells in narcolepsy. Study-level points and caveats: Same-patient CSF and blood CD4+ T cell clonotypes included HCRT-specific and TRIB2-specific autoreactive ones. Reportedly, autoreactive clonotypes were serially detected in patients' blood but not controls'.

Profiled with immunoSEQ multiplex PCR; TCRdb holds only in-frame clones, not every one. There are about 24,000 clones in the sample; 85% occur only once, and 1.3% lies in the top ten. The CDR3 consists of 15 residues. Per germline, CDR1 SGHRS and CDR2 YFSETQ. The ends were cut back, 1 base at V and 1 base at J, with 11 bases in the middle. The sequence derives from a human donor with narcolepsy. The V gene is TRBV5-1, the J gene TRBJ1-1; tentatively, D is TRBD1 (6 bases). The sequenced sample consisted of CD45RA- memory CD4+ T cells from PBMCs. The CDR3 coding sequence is TGCGCCAGCAGCTTGTTTGGGGGCCGGAACACTGAAGCTTTCTTT. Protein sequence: CASSLFGGRNTEAFF. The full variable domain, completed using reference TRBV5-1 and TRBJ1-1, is KAGVTQTPRYLIKTRGQQVTLSCSPISGHRSVSWYQQTPGQGLQFLFEYFSETQRNKGNFPGRFSGRQFSNSRSEMNVSTLELGDSALYLCASSLFGGRNTEAFFGQGTRLTVV.